This entry describes one TCR beta chain. Its antigen remains unidentified. These data come from a study of cytomegalovirus exposure and HLA in healthy donors. Findings and limits, study-wide: The records held CMV serostatus as the only immune exposure information.

PCR amplification relied on 60 Vbeta primers (plus 13 Jbeta primers). In the original analysis: The count from a later analysis was roughly 80 million unique TCR beta chains, about 9.9 million of them shared. Produced via immunoSEQ multiplex PCR; TCRdb's table is partial and in-frame only. Clone size and the V and J calls come from that table; the DNA yielded D and trimming. The table includes some 150,000 clones, approximately 87% detected once. Per germline, CDR1 SGHRS and CDR2 YFSETQ. This CDR3 region has 12 residues. Trimming took 4 bases from V and 11 from J, leaving 13 bases between them. This sequence joins TRBV5-1 and TRBJ2-1, with D possibly matching TRBD1 (5 bases). The sample comprised PBMCs. The sequence came from a young woman in good health and CMV-seronegative. The CDR3 nucleotides read TGCGCCAGCAGCCCCCTGCAGGGTAAGCAGTTCTTC. It codes for CASSPLQGKQFF.